This TCR beta chain was sequenced during a study of blood T cell repertoires in COVID-19. V trimming: 3 bases; J trimming: 8 bases; junction bases outside the gene matches: 2. This CDR3 region has 14 residues. Germline V gives CDR1 SGHNT, CDR2 YYREEE (reference sequence). Original processing methods: The assay estimated nucleated cells by amplifying reference gene primers. Libraries were prepared by immunoSEQ multiplex PCR; TCRdb keeps only in-frame clonotypes and omits some of them. Clone size and the V and J calls come from that table; the DNA yielded D and trimming. The sample consists of about 440,000 clones, more than 70% of them appearing once.

Sequencing was done on a sample of peripheral blood. V gene TRBV5-4 combines with J gene TRBJ1-6; TRBD1 matches 10 bases. This TCR was sampled from a woman in her forties or fifties with COVID-19, enrolled during active disease. The CDR3 DNA sequence: TGTGCCAGCAGCTCTGGGACAGGGGATTCACCCCTCCACTTT. As protein: CASSSGTGDSPLHF.